The 21 T cell receptor beta chains listed next were all sequenced from one sample in a study of blood T cell repertoires in COVID-19. Generated by immunoSEQ multiplex PCR, the TCRdb table keeps only in-frame clones and is missing some. Here the sample spans 100,000 or so clones, approximately 86% being singletons. Sample: peripheral blood. Every receptor here comes from a man between 50 and 59 years old with active or convalescent COVID-19.

The chain has TRBV24-1 and TRBJ1-2; TRBD1 agrees at 9 bases. The CDR3 contains 14 residues. Per germline, CDR1 KGHDR and CDR2 SFDVKD. V gave up 4 bases and J gave up 5 bases; unmatched junction bases: 4. For the CDR3, the DNA is TGTGCCACCAGTGACCCAGGACAGGGGTATGGCTACACCTTC. The encoded protein is CATSDPGQGYGYTF.

The chain uses TRBV5-4 and TRBJ2-1, with D perhaps matching TRBD1 (6 bases). Trimming took off 0 bases at V and 1 base at J, with 8 bases between the two ends. The CDR3 runs to 15 residues. Germline values: CDR1 SGHNT, CDR2 YYREEE (reference sequence). Here the CDR3 reads CASSLEGDSYNEQFF. DNA of the CDR3: TGTGCCAGCAGCTTGGAGGGGGATTCCTACAATGAGCAGTTCTTC.

The V gene is TRBV19, the J gene TRBJ1-5; tentatively, D is TRBD1 (5 bases). The CDR3 is 13 amino acids. The germline V gene has CDR1 LNHDA and CDR2 SQIVND (reference sequence). V was shortened by 7 bases and J by 7 bases, with 14 bases between the two germline ends. CDR3 protein: CASKMGGSQPQHF. In DNA, the CDR3 is TGTGCCAGTAAAATGGGGGGGTCCCAGCCCCAGCATTTT. Full variable domain (rest looked up from reference TRBV19 and TRBJ1-5): DGGITQSPKYLFRKEGQNVTLSCEQNLNHDAMYWYRQDPGQGLRLIYYSQIVNDFQKGDIAEGYSVSREKKESFPLTVTSAQKNPTAFYLCASKMGGSQPQHFGDGTRLSIL.

The chain is built from TRBV9 and TRBJ1-5; TRBD1 is a possible D gene (6 bases). V was shortened by 3 bases and J by 4 bases, with 11 bases between the two germline ends. The CDR3 has 14 residues. Germline-derived CDR1 and CDR2 are SGDLS and YYNGEE. The CDR3 DNA is TGTGCCAGCAGCGGGGGACACTTAAATCAGCCCCAGCATTTT. Protein sequence: CASSGGHLNQPQHF.

V is TRBV5-4 and J is TRBJ1-2; 7 nucleotides match TRBD1. This CDR3 comprises 13 residues. Germline V lookup: CDR1 SGHNT, CDR2 YYREEE (reference sequence). Trimming cost V 6 bases and J 3 bases; bases outside gene matches: 5. For the CDR3, the DNA is TGTGCCAGCACTGACAGGGTCCACTATGGCTACACCTTC. Translating gives CASTDRVHYGYTF.

This chain uses TRBV7-9 with TRBJ1-1, with a possible D match to TRBD1 (6 bases). CDR1 and CDR2 from the germline V gene are SEHNR and FQNEAQ (reference sequence). The CDR3 totals 14 residues. Trimming took 0 bases from V and 9 from J, leaving 14 bases between them. The CDR3, as DNA: TGTGCCAGCAGCTTAGCTACAGGGTTTAGTCAAGCTTTCTTT. Its protein product is CASSLATGFSQAFF.

The chain links TRBV6-5 to TRBJ2-1; 7 nucleotides align to TRBD2. From germline, CDR1 is MNHEY and CDR2 SVGAGI. V shed 6 bases, J shed 8 bases, and the junction held 10 bases outside the gene matches. The CDR3 spans 14 residues. The CDR3 reads CASSQPGGRDEQFF. The CDR3, as DNA: TGTGCCAGCAGCCAACCGGGGGGAAGGGATGAGCAGTTCTTC.

This sequence joins TRBV5-3 and TRBJ2-5; 9 nucleotides line up with TRBD1. TRBV5-3 is known as an ORF, though its function is uncertain. V shed 1 base and J 3 bases; nucleotides not matched to a gene: 19. CDR3 length equals 20 residues. CDR3 amino acids: CARSLFKFPYEGQGKETQYF. CDR3 bases: TGTGCCAGAAGCTTGTTTAAATTCCCTTATGAAGGACAGGGGAAAGAGACCCAGTACTTC.

The rearrangement links TRBV7-8 to TRBJ1-6; 9 bases map to TRBD1. The CDR3 totals 15 residues. Looked up from germline, CDR1 is SGHVS and CDR2 is FQNEAQ. J lost 7 bases, V lost 5 bases, and 6 bases had no gene match. The CDR3: CASSTQQGANSPLHF. CDR3 in DNA: TGTGCCAGCAGCACTCAACAGGGGGCGAATTCACCCCTCCACTTT.

The chain combines TRBV28 with TRBJ2-4, with D perhaps TRBD2 (7 bases). Germline CDR1 reads MDHEN; CDR2 reads SYDVKM. V shed 7 bases and J shed 6 bases, with 25 bases lying between them. CDR3 length equals 17 residues. The DNA for the CDR3 is TGTGCCAGCACCACCCTCGGGGGGCCAACGATAGGAAACATTCAGTACTTC. Protein sequence: CASTTLGGPTIGNIQYF.

V usage is TRBV7-9 and J usage is TRBJ2-3; D perhaps matches TRBD2 (5 bases). CDR3 length: 14 amino acids. The germline V gene encodes CDR1 SEHNR and CDR2 FQNEAQ (reference sequence). With 0 bases removed from V and 6 bases from J, the gap between germline ends came to 10 bases. CDR3 loop: CASSLASRGDTQYF. As DNA, the CDR3 is TGTGCCAGCAGCTTAGCCTCCCGCGGGGATACGCAGTATTTT.

V and J are TRBV3-1 (or the pseudogene TRBV3-2) and TRBJ2-2, with TRBD2 matching 12 bases. J lost 4 bases, V lost 4 bases, and 1 base had no gene match. Germline CDR1 LGHDT, CDR2 YNNKEL (reference sequence). The CDR3 consists of 15 residues. The CDR3 here is CASSPSGRGTGELFF. The CDR3 DNA reads as TGTGCCAGCAGCCCTAGCGGGAGGGGCACCGGGGAGCTGTTTTTT.

The chain is built from TRBV12-3 or TRBV12-4 and TRBJ2-1, with a possible D match to TRBD1 (5 bases). V was trimmed by 6 bases and J by 8 bases, leaving 8 bases between them. The CDR3 is 11 residues long. The CDR3 DNA reads TGTGCCAGCAGCATAGGGGATGAGCAGTTCTTC. Amino acid sequence: CASSIGDEQFF.

DNA for the CDR3: TGTGCCAGCAGCCAAGAGATTCGACTAGCGGACCACCAAGAGACCCAGTACTTC. It codes for CASSQEIRLADHQETQYF. This chain connects TRBV14 to TRBJ2-5; 9 bases map to TRBD2. With V trimmed by 0 bases and J by 0 bases, 8 bases remained unmatched. Germline V lookup: CDR1 SGHDN, CDR2 FVKESK. The length of the CDR3 is 18 residues.

The genes are TRBV19 and TRBJ1-1; 8 bases line up with TRBD1. Germline V gene data show CDR1 as LNHDA and CDR2 as SQIVND (reference sequence). The J segment lost 9 bases and the V segment lost 5 bases, leaving 5 bases of the junction unmatched. The CDR3 is 12 residues long. For the CDR3, the DNA is TGTGCCAGTAGTCGGACAGGGAGGAAAGCTTTCTTT. This sequence encodes CASSRTGRKAFF.

The V gene is TRBV7-9, the J gene TRBJ2-3, with unresolved D. CDR3 length: 12 residues. Trimming removed 5 bases from V and 6 bases from J, with 9 bases in between. Looked up from germline, CDR1 is SEHNR and CDR2 is FQNEAQ (reference sequence). In nucleotides, the CDR3 is TGTGCCAGCAGCCGAGAGTGGGATACGCAGTATTTT. This sequence encodes CASSREWDTQYF. The complete variable domain, with remaining parts taken from reference TRBV7-9 and TRBJ2-3, reads DTGVSQNPRHKITKRGQNVTFRCDPISEHNRLYWYRQTLGQGPEFLTYFQNEAQLEKSRLLSDRFSAERPKGSFSTLEIQRTEQGDSAMYLCASSREWDTQYFGPGTRLTVL.

The genes are TRBV15 and TRBJ2-2; D ambiguous. The V end lost 0 bases, the J end lost 6 bases, and 5 bases lay between the germline ends. The CDR3 totals 13 residues. Germline V lookup: CDR1 LNHNV, CDR2 YYDKDF (reference sequence). The CDR3 coding sequence is TGTGCCACCAGCAGAGACTTCTCCGGGGAGCTGTTTTTT. Protein product: CATSRDFSGELFF. The entire variable domain, with the rest obtained from reference TRBV15 and TRBJ2-2, is as follows: DAMVIQNPRYQVTQFGKPVTLSCSQTLNHNVMYWYQQKSSQAPKLLFHYYDKDFNNEADTPDNFQSRRPNTSFCFLDIRSPGLGDTAMYLCATSRDFSGELFFGEGSRLTVL.

This rearrangement joins TRBV6-5 to TRBJ2-5; D possibly corresponds to TRBD1 (6 bases). The CDR3 totals 13 residues. The V end lost 0 bases, the J end lost 7 bases, and 9 bases lay between the germline ends. Germline V gene lookup returns CDR1 MNHEY and CDR2 SVGAGI. The CDR3 DNA is TGTGCCAGCAGTTACTCACAGGGTCGGACCCAGTACTTC. Translating gives CASSYSQGRTQYF.

As DNA, the CDR3 is TGTGCCAGCAGTTACGAGGCTAGCGGATACAATGAGCAGTTCTTC. Translating gives CASSYEASGYNEQFF. V and J are TRBV6-2 or TRBV6-3 and TRBJ2-1, with 7 positions matching TRBD2. The V gene's germline CDR1 is MNHEY and CDR2 SVGEGT. This CDR3 is 15 amino acids long. V trimming: 2 bases; J trimming: 4 bases; junction bases outside the gene matches: 5.

The CDR3 sequence: CASTFRTGERSFF. The DNA for the CDR3 is TGTGCCAGTACGTTCCGGACAGGTGAACGGTCTTTCTTT. The V call is TRBV19, the J call TRBJ1-1; 7 nucleotides line up with TRBD1. This CDR3 contains 13 residues. V was clipped by 7 bases and J by 12 bases; unmatched bases: 14. Looked up from germline, CDR1 is LNHDA and CDR2 is SQIVND (reference sequence).

This clone was observed a single time. This rearrangement joins TRBV9 to TRBJ2-2; 10 bases are a match to TRBD1. The CDR3 contains 18 residues. Germline lookup yields CDR1 SGDLS and CDR2 YYNGEE. The V gene end was trimmed by 3 bases and the J gene end by 0 bases; junction bases not matched to a gene: 8. The CDR3 DNA reads as TGTGCCAGCAGCGCCCTCCGTGACAGGGGGCCGAACACCGGGGAGCTGTTTTTT. Protein product: CASSALRDRGPNTGELFF.